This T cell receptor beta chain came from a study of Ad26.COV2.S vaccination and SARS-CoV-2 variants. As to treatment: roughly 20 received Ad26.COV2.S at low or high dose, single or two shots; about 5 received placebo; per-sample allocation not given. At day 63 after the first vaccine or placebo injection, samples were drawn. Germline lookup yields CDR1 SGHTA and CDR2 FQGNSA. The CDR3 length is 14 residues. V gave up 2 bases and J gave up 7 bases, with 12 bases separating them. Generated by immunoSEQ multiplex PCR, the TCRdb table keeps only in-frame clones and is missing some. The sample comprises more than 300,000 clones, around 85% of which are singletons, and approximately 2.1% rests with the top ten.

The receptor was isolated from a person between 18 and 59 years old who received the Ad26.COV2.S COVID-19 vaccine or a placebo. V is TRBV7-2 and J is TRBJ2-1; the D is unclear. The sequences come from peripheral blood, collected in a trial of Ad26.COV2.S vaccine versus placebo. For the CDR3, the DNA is TGTGCCAGCAGCTTAACCAGCTCCGGGAATGAGCAGTTCTTC. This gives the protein CASSLTSSGNEQFF. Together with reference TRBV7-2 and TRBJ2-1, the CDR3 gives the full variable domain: GAGVSQSPSNKVTEKGKDVELRCDPISGHTALYWYRQSLGQGLEFLIYFQGNSAPDKSGLPSDRFSAERTGGSVSTLTIQRTQQEDSAVYLCASSLTSSGNEQFFGPGTRLTVL.